The source of this T cell receptor (beta chain) is a study of T cell changes during pregnancy in multiple sclerosis. TCRdb's copy holds only in-frame clones and misses some; the assay was immunoSEQ multiplex PCR. The top ten clones hold 5% to 5.5% of a sample with about 49,000 clones, around 87% of them seen once. This CDR3 comprises 14 residues. Germline V gives CDR1 MRHNA, CDR2 SNTAGT. Trimming removed 2 bases from V and 6 bases from J; junction bases left unmatched: 3. The input for sequencing was peripheral blood, taken after pregnancy. The chain is built from TRBV6-4 and TRBJ1-2; 10 bases are a match to TRBD1. This receptor was obtained from a female donor in good health, enrolled as a control in a pregnancy study. The CDR3: CASSDGQGGDGYTF. The CDR3 nucleotides are TGTGCCAGCAGTGACGGACAGGGGGGGGATGGCTACACCTTC.